The 24 T cell receptor beta chains below all came from one sample that was sequenced in a study of blood T cell repertoires in COVID-19. Clones were sequenced by immunoSEQ multiplex PCR, and TCRdb holds only the in-frame ones, with some missing. Of 200,000 to 250,000 clones listed, approximately 88% are singletons. The material sequenced was peripheral blood. The receptors shown here come from a man aged 55-75 years who had recovered from COVID-19.

The chain carries TRBV6-6 and TRBJ1-3, with a possible D match to TRBD1 (6 bases). This CDR3 comprises 17 residues. Trimming removed 5 bases from V and 6 bases from J, with 23 bases in between. Germline V lookup: CDR1 MNHNY, CDR2 SVGAGI (reference sequence). CDR3 nucleotides: TGTGCCAGCAGTCCGAACACAGGGACCAACCGAGCAAACACCATATATTTT. Protein sequence: CASSPNTGTNRANTIYF.

The chain joins TRBV7-6 to TRBJ2-7; D perhaps matches TRBD1 (6 bases). The V end was cut by 0 bases, the J end by 5 bases, with 11 bases between. This CDR3 has 14 amino acids. Germline loops: CDR1 SGHVS, CDR2 FNYEAQ. The CDR3 reads CASSLARAGDEQYF. The CDR3, as DNA: TGTGCCAGCAGCTTAGCCCGAGCAGGGGACGAGCAGTACTTC.

This clone was found many times. This chain connects TRBV19 to TRBJ1-2; 8 bases are a match to TRBD1. The V gene end was trimmed by 5 bases and the J gene end by 6 bases; junction bases not matched to a gene: 8. The germline V gene has CDR1 LNHDA and CDR2 SQIVND (reference sequence). This CDR3 has 14 residues. The CDR3 here is CASSLDREEHGYTF. The CDR3 bases are TGTGCCAGTAGTCTGGACAGGGAGGAACATGGCTACACCTTC.

V usage is TRBV24-1 and J usage is TRBJ1-1, with D hard to call. The CDR3 has 12 residues. Trimming removed 4 bases at V and 4 bases at J, with 6 bases between. CDR1 is KGHDR and CDR2 is SFDVKD in the germline V gene. CDR3 DNA sequence: TGTGCCACCAGTGACGCGAGCACTGAAGCTTTCTTT. This sequence encodes CATSDASTEAFF.

The chain carries TRBV2 and TRBJ2-7, with 9 bases lining up with TRBD2. After removal of 10 bases from V and 0 bases from J, the junction contained 7 bases not matched to a gene. Germline CDR1 reads SNHLY; CDR2 reads FYNNEI. The CDR3 has 14 residues. Here the CDR3 DNA reads TGTGCCACCCAGAGCGGGGGGCTCTCCTACGAGCAGTACTTC. It encodes CATQSGGLSYEQYF.

This chain joins TRBV19 and TRBJ1-1; no clear D. V lost 5 bases and J 0 bases, leaving 13 bases between the germline ends. The CDR3 length is 15 residues. In germline, CDR1 is LNHDA, CDR2 SQIVND (reference sequence). The CDR3: CASSPPRVMNTEAFF. As DNA, the CDR3 is TGTGCCAGTAGTCCCCCTCGCGTCATGAACACTGAAGCTTTCTTT.

V gene TRBV12-5 combines with J gene TRBJ2-3, with D unclear. Germline values: CDR1 LGHNT, CDR2 FRNRAP. The CDR3 is 12 amino acids. With 1 base removed from V and 4 bases from J, the gap between germline ends came to 3 bases. As DNA, the CDR3 is TGTGCTAGTGGTTTGGGCGCAGATACGCAGTATTTT. Residues: CASGLGADTQYF.

The chain combines TRBV18 with TRBJ2-7; 8 bases align to TRBD1. The germline V gene has CDR1 KGHSH and CDR2 LQKENI. J gave up 0 bases and V 3 bases, and 4 bases lay outside the gene matches. The CDR3 is made up of 15 amino acids. Here the CDR3 DNA reads TGTGCCAGCTCACCTGGACAGGGTGCCTCCTACGAGCAGTACTTC. It translates to CASSPGQGASYEQYF.

This rearrangement joins TRBV5-1 to TRBJ2-1, with TRBD2 matching 9 bases. V lost 4 bases, J lost 4 bases, and 6 bases stayed unmatched. This CDR3 is 15 amino acids long. Germline CDR1 is SGHRS and CDR2 is YFSETQ. This chain's CDR3 is CASSPGTSIYNEQFF. Here the CDR3 DNA reads TGCGCCAGCAGCCCCGGGACTAGCATTTACAATGAGCAGTTCTTC.

The chain recombines TRBV5-4 with TRBJ2-3; 10 bases fit TRBD2. After removal of 4 bases from V and 3 bases from J, the junction contained 5 bases not matched to a gene. Germline V gene data show CDR1 as SGHNT and CDR2 as YYREEE (reference sequence). CDR3 length equals 15 residues. CDR3 sequence reads: CASSTSGVETDTQYF. In nucleotides, the CDR3 is TGTGCCAGCAGCACTAGCGGGGTTGAGACAGATACGCAGTATTTT.

Turning to this clone: A read error may account for a junction end that differs from germline. The chain recombines TRBV7-7 with TRBJ2-1; D unresolved. Looked up from germline, CDR1 is SSHAT and CDR2 is FNYEAQ (reference sequence). The CDR3 consists of 12 residues. Here the CDR3 reads CASSLTAGEQFF. CDR3 nucleotides: TGTGCTAGCAGCTTGACTGCCGGTGAGCAGTTCTTC.

J is TRBJ1-1 and V is TRBV27; perhaps TRBD1 as D (6 bases). The V end was cut by 2 bases, the J end by 1 base, with 11 bases between. This CDR3 spans 15 amino acids. Germline V gene lookup returns CDR1 MNHEY and CDR2 SMNVEV (reference sequence). The CDR3 sequence is CASSLNRVGNTEAFF. In DNA, the CDR3 is TGTGCCAGCAGTTTAAACAGGGTAGGGAACACTGAAGCTTTCTTT.

The gene calls are TRBV6-2 or TRBV6-3 and TRBJ1-4, with D uncertain. Trimming shortened V by 5 bases and J by 1 base, and 8 bases separated the two germline ends. CDR3 size: 14 residues. Per the germline V gene, CDR1 is MNHEY and CDR2 is SVGEGT. CDR3 nucleotide sequence: TGTGCCAGCAGTCCGTACGGAACTAATGAAAAACTGTTTTTT. As protein: CASSPYGTNEKLFF.

The chain uses TRBV30 and TRBJ2-5; no clear D. Trimming cost V 2 bases and J 5 bases, with 9 bases left between them. Germline V gives CDR1 GTSNPN, CDR2 SVGIG (reference sequence). This CDR3 contains 12 residues. The CDR3 DNA follows: TGTGCCTGGAGTCGAGCCTGGGAGACCCAGTACTTC. Its protein product is CAWSRAWETQYF.

This sequence joins TRBV7-9 and TRBJ1-1; D remains unclear. There are 13 residues in the CDR3. Trimming pared 5 bases from V and 0 bases from J, leaving 7 bases between. The germline CDR1 and CDR2 sequences are SEHNR and FQNEAQ (reference sequence). The DNA for the CDR3 is TGTGCCAGCAGCGCCACAGTGAACACTGAAGCTTTCTTT. It is translated as CASSATVNTEAFF.

The chain employs TRBV6-6 and TRBJ2-3; TRBD2 agrees at 8 bases. Germline V gives CDR1 MNHNY, CDR2 SVGAGI (reference sequence). The length of the CDR3 is 16 residues. After removal of 0 bases from V and 3 bases from J, the junction contained 5 bases not matched to a gene. The CDR3 reads CASSYSIKRETDTQYF. The CDR3 nucleotides read TGTGCCAGCAGTTACTCGATCAAGCGGGAGACAGATACGCAGTATTTT.

This rearrangement joins TRBV10-3 to TRBJ1-1; TRBD1 matches at 7 bases. The CDR3 runs to 16 residues. Per the germline V gene, CDR1 is ENHRY and CDR2 is SYGVKD. V was clipped by 4 bases and J by 7 bases; unmatched bases: 15. CDR3 sequence: CAISVKGAPKGDEAFF. In DNA form, the CDR3 reads TGTGCCATCAGTGTAAAGGGGGCTCCAAAGGGTGATGAAGCTTTCTTT.

This sequence joins TRBV5-4 and TRBJ2-7; TRBD1 matches 11 bases. CDR3 size: 16 residues. Trimming cost V 4 bases and J 3 bases; bases outside gene matches: 9. Germline loops: CDR1 SGHNT, CDR2 YYREEE (reference sequence). For the CDR3, the DNA is TGTGCCAGCAGCGTGGCTCCGGGACAGGGGGGCTACGAGCAGTACTTC. As protein: CASSVAPGQGGYEQYF.

The rearrangement joins TRBV5-1 to TRBJ1-5; D is unclear. CDR3 length: 14 residues. The germline gives CDR1 SGHRS, CDR2 YFSETQ. V lost 0 bases, J lost 5 bases, and 9 bases lay in between. CDR3 nucleotides: TGCGCCAGCAGCTTGGTAGCGGGAGATCAGCCCCAGCATTTT. It specifies CASSLVAGDQPQHF.

The chain recombines TRBV9 with TRBJ2-1, with a weak D call TRBD2 (7 bases). CDR3 length: 18 amino acids. Trimming took 0 bases from V and 5 from J, leaving 21 bases between them. Per the germline V gene, CDR1 is SGDLS and CDR2 is YYNGEE. The CDR3 reads CASSVVGVFGGADNEQFF. As DNA, the CDR3 is TGTGCCAGCAGCGTAGTAGGCGTTTTTGGGGGGGCGGACAATGAGCAGTTCTTC.

The chain links TRBV9 to TRBJ1-2; tentative D call: TRBD1 (6 bases). Germline V gives CDR1 SGDLS, CDR2 YYNGEE. V was shortened by 5 bases and J by 8 bases, with 13 bases between the two germline ends. The CDR3 consists of 12 residues. The CDR3 sequence is CASRAGGAGYTF. For the CDR3, the DNA is TGTGCCAGCAGGGCTGGGGGGGCCGGCTACACCTTC. The whole variable domain, remainder taken from reference TRBV9 and TRBJ1-2, is DSGVTQTPKHLITATGQRVTLRCSPRSGDLSVYWYQQSLDQGLQFLIQYYNGEERAKGNILERFSAQQFPDLHSELNLSSLELGDSALYFCASRAGGAGYTFGSGTRLTVV.

The J gene is TRBJ1-3, the V gene TRBV15; D remains unclear. V lost 6 bases and J lost 0, with 9 bases in between. The germline V gene encodes CDR1 LNHNV and CDR2 YYDKDF (reference sequence). The CDR3 contains 14 residues. CDR3 loop: CATRSGNSGNTIYF. CDR3 in DNA: TGTGCCACCAGATCCGGGAACTCTGGAAACACCATATATTTT. The full variable domain, its missing parts supplied by reference TRBV15 and TRBJ1-3, is DAMVIQNPRYQVTQFGKPVTLSCSQTLNHNVMYWYQQKSSQAPKLLFHYYDKDFNNEADTPDNFQSRRPNTSFCFLDIRSPGLGDTAMYLCATRSGNSGNTIYFGEGSWLTVV.

V usage is TRBV27 and J usage is TRBJ2-7; perhaps TRBD1 as D (9 bases). The CDR3 is made up of 17 amino acids. Germline V gene data show CDR1 as MNHEY and CDR2 as SMNVEV (reference sequence). The ends were cut back, 2 bases at V and 3 bases at J, with 20 bases in the middle. The CDR3 loop is CASSLKPGGTGLYEQYF. DNA of the CDR3: TGTGCCAGCAGTTTAAAGCCGGGGGGGACAGGGCTCTACGAGCAGTACTTC.

The CDR3 DNA is TGTGCCATCAGCTCGTCGCGGGAGGCACAAGGAGAGACCCAGTACTTC. The encoded protein is CAISSSREAQGETQYF. The J gene is TRBJ2-5, the V gene TRBV10-3, with TRBD2 matching 8 bases. V gave up 6 bases and J gave up 4 bases; unmatched junction bases: 13. Germline V lookup: CDR1 ENHRY, CDR2 SYGVKD. The CDR3 is made up of 16 amino acids.